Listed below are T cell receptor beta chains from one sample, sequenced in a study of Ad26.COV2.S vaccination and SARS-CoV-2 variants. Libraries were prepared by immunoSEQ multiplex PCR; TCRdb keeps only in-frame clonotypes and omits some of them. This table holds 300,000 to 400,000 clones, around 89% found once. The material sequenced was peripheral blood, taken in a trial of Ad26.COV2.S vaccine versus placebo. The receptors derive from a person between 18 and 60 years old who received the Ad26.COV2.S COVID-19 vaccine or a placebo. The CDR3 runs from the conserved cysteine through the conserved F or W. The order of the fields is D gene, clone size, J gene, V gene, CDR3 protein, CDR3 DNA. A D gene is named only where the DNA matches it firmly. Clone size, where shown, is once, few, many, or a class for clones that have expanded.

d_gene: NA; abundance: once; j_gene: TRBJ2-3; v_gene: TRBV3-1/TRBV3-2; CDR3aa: CASSQGSGLSTDTQYF; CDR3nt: TGTGCCAGCAGCCAAGGTAGCGGACTGAGCACAGATACGCAGTATTTT
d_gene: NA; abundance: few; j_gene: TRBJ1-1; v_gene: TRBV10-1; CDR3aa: CASSLRRDTEAFF; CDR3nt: TGCGCCAGCAGCCTTCGACGGGACACTGAAGCTTTCTTT
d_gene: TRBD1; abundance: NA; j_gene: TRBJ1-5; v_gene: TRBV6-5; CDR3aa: CASSADRVINQPQHF; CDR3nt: TGTGCCAGCAGCGCGGACAGGGTAATCAATCAGCCCCAGCATTTT
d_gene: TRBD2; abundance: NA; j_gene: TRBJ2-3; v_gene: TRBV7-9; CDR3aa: CASSLSSRLAGPTDTQYF; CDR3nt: TGTGCCAGCAGCTTAAGTTCGAGACTAGCGGGACCCACAGATACGCAGTATTTT
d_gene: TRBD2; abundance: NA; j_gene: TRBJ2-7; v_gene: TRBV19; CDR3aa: CASSSTSGISYEQYF; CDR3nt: TGTGCCAGTAGTTCGACTAGCGGGATCTCCTACGAGCAGTACTTC
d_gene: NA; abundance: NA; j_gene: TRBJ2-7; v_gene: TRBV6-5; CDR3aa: CASSYRTDYEQYF; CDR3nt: TGTGCCAGCAGTTACAGGACAGACTACGAGCAGTACTTC
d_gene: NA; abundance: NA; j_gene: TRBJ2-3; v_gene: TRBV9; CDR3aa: CASSSRSSDTQYF; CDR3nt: TGTGCCAGCAGCTCGCGTTCCTCAGATACGCAGTATTTT
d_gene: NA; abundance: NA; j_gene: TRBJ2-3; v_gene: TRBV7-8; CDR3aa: CASSVGVFTDTQYF; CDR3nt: TGTGCCAGCAGCGTAGGGGTTTTCACAGATACGCAGTATTTT
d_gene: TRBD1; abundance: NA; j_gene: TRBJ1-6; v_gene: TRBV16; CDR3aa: CASSNQGVTNSPLHF; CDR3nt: TGTGCCAGCAGCAATCAGGGGGTAACCAATTCACCCCTCCACTTT
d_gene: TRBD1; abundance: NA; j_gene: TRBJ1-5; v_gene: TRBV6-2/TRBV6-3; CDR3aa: CASSSGTGLNQPQHF; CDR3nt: TGTGCCAGCAGCTCTGGGACAGGACTCAATCAGCCCCAGCATTTT
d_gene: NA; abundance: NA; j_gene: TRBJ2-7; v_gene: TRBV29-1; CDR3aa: CSVEEGSYEQYF; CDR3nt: TGCAGCGTTGAGGAGGGCTCCTACGAGCAGTACTTC
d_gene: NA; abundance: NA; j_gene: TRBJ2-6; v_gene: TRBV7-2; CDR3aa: CASSLNSGYGANVLTF; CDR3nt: TGTGCCAGCAGCTTAAACTCGGGATACGGGGCCAACGTCCTGACTTTC
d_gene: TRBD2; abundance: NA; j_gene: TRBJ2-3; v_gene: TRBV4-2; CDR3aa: CASSQAGSGSGSDTQYF; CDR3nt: TGTGCCAGCAGCCAAGCGGGTAGCGGGAGCGGATCAGATACGCAGTATTTT
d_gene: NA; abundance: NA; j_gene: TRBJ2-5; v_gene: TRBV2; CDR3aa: CASKPDLAKGETQYF; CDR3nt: TGTGCCAGCAAGCCAGATCTAGCGAAGGGAGAGACCCAGTACTTC
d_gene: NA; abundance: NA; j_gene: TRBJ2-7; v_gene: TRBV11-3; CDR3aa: CASSLGPRDEQYF; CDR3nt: TGTGCCAGCAGCTTGGGACCCCGGGACGAGCAGTACTTC
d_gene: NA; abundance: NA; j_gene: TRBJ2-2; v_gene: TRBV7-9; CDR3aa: CASSPPGGESNTGELFF; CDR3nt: TGTGCCAGCAGCCCCCCAGGTGGGGAATCGAACACCGGGGAGCTGTTTTTT
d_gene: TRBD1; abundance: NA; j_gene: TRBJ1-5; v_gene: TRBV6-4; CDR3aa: CASGYRDRVKYQPQHF; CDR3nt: TGTGCCAGCGGATACCGGGACAGGGTAAAGTATCAGCCCCAGCATTTT
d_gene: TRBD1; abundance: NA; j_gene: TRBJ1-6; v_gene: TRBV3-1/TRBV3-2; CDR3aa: CASSQVGQGNSPLHF; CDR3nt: TGTGCCAGCAGCCAAGTCGGACAGGGGAATTCACCCCTCCACTTT
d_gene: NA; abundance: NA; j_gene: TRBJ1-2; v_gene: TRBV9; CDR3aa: CASSVDGIGYGYTF; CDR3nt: TGTGCCAGCAGCGTAGATGGGATCGGCTATGGCTACACCTTC
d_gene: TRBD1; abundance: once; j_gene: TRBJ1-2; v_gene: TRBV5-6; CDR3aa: CASSLGDAGGYGYTF; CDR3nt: TGTGCCAGCAGCTTGGGAGATGCAGGGGGCTATGGCTACACCTTC
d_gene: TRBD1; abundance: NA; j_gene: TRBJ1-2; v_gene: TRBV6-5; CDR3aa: CASSYIGQGNYGYTF; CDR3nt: TGTGCCAGCAGTTACATTGGACAGGGGAACTATGGCTACACCTTC
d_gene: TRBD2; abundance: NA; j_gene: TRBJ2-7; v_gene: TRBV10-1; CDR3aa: CASSDGLAGGSSYEQYF; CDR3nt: TGCGCCAGCAGTGATGGACTAGCGGGAGGATCCTCCTACGAGCAGTACTTC
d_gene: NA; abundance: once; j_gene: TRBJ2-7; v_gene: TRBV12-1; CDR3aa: CASSPRDPRSSYEQYF; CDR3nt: TGTGCCAGCAGCCCCCGGGACCCAAGGAGCTCCTACGAGCAGTACTTC
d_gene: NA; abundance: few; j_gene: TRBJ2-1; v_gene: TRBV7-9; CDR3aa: CASMFNGQSYNEQFF; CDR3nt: TGTGCCAGCATGTTCAACGGACAATCTTACAATGAGCAGTTCTTC
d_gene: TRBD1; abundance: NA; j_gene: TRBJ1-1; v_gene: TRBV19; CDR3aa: CASSYRGENTEAFF; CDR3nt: TGTGCCAGTAGTTACAGGGGTGAGAACACTGAAGCTTTCTTT
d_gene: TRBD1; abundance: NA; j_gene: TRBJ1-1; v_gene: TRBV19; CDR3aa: CASSIGTGRNTEAFF; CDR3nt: TGTGCCAGTAGTATTGGGACAGGGAGGAACACTGAAGCTTTCTTT
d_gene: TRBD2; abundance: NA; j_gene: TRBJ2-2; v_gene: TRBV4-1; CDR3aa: CASRMTSTNAGELFF; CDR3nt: TGCGCCAGCAGAATGACTAGCACGAACGCCGGGGAGCTGTTTTTT
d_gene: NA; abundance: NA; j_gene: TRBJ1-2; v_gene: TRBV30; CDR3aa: CAGPLGRPNNYGYTF; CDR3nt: TGTGCCGGGCCCTTGGGCAGGCCGAATAACTATGGCTACACCTTC
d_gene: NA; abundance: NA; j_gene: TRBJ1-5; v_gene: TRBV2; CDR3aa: CASSGTWVNQPQHF; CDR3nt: TGTGCCAGCAGCGGGACATGGGTCAATCAGCCCCAGCATTTT
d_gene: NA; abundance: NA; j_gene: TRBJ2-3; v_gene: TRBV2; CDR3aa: CASSESTDTQYF; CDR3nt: TGTGCCAGCAGTGAAAGCACAGATACGCAGTATTTT
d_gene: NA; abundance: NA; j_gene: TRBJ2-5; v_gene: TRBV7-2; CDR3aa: CASSLDQARKRETQYF; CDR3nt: TGTGCCAGCAGCTTAGACCAGGCCAGGAAGCGGGAGACCCAGTACTTC
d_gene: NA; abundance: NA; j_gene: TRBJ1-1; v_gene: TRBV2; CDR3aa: CAKGDLEAFF; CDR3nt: TGTGCCAAAGGGGACCTTGAAGCTTTCTTT
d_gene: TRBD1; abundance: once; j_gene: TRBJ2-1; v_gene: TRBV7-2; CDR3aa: CASSLEGYGTGGYNEQFF; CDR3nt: TGTGCCAGCAGCTTAGAGGGGTATGGGACAGGGGGCTACAATGAGCAGTTCTTC
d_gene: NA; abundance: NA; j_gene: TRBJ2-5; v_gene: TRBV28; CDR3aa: CASSLVSGQETQYF; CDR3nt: TGTGCCAGCAGCCTCGTGTCAGGCCAAGAGACCCAGTACTTC
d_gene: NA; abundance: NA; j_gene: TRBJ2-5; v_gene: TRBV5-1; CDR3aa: CASSPGARGGETQYF; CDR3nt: TGCGCCAGCAGCCCCGGGGCCAGGGGAGGGGAGACCCAGTACTTC
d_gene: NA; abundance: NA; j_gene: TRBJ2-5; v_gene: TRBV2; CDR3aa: CASRTDGEETQYF; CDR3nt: TGTGCCAGCCGGACAGACGGAGAAGAGACCCAGTACTTC
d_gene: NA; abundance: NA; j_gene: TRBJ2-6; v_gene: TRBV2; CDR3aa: CASSEAFRGSGANVLTF; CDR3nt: TGTGCCAGCAGTGAAGCTTTTAGGGGCTCTGGGGCCAACGTCCTGACTTTC